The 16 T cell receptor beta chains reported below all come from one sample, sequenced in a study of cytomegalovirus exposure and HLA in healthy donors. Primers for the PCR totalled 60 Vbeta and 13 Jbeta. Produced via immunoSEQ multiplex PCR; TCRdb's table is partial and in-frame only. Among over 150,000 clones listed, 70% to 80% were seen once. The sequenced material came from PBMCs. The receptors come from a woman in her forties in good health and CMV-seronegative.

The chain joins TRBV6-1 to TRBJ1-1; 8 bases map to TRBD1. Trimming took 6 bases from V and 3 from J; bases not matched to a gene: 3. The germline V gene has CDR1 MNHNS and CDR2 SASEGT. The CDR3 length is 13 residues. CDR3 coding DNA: TGTGCCAGCAGGACACAGGGGGACACTGAAGCTTTCTTT. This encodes CASRTQGDTEAFF.

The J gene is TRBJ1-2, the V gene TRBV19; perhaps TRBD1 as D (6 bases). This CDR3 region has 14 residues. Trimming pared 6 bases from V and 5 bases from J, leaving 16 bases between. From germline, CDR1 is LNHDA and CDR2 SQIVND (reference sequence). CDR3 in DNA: TGTGCCAGTAGGGCCCAACAGGGTTTGTATGGCTACACCTTC. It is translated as CASRAQQGLYGYTF.

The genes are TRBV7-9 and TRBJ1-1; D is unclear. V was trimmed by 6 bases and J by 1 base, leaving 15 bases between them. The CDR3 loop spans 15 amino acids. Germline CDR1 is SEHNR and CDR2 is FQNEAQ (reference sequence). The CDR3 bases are TGTGCCAGCAGTTACGGAGGAAGCCGGAACACTGAAGCTTTCTTT. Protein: CASSYGGSRNTEAFF.

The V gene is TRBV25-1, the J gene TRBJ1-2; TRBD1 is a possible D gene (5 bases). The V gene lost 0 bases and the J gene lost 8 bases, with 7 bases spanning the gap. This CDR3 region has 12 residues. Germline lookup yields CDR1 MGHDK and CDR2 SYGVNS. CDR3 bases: TGTGCCAGCAGTGAATACGACAGAGGCTACACCTTC. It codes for CASSEYDRGYTF.

The CDR3 region has the DNA TGTGCCAGCAGGACATCCCGGGACAGGGCTAACTATGGCTACACCTTC. Its translation: CASRTSRDRANYGYTF. V and J are TRBV5-4 and TRBJ1-2, with TRBD1 identical over 9 bases. The germline V gene has CDR1 SGHNT and CDR2 YYREEE (reference sequence). Germline trimming cut 5 bases from V and 0 bases from J; bases unmatched to any gene: 8. The CDR3 is 16 residues long.

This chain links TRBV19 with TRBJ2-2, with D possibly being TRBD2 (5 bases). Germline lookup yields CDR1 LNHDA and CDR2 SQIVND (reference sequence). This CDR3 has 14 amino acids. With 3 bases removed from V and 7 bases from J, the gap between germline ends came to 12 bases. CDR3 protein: CASSIALGVGELFF. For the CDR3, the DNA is TGTGCCAGTAGTATTGCTCTGGGAGTCGGGGAGCTGTTTTTT.

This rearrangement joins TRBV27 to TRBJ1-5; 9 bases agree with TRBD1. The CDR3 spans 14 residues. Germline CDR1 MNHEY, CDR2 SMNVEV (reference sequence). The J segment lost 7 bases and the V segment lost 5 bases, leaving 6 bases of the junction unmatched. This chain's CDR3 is CASSPLTGGQPQHF. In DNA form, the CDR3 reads TGTGCCAGCAGTCCCCTCACAGGGGGCCAGCCCCAGCATTTT.

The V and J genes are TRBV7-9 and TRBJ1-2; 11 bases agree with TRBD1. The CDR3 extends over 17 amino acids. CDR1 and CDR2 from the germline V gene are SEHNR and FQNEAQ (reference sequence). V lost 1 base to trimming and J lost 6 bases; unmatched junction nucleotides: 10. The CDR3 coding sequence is TGTGCCAGCAGCTTAGTAGGGACAGGGGGGCTACTGAATGGCTACACCTTC. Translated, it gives CASSLVGTGGLLNGYTF.

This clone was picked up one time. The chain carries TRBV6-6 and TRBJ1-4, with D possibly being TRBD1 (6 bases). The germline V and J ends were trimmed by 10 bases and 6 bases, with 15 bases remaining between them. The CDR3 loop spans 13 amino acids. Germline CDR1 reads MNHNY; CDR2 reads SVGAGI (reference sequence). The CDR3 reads CATQGGGDEKLFF. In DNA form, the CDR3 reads TGTGCCACTCAGGGAGGGGGTGATGAAAAACTGTTTTTT.

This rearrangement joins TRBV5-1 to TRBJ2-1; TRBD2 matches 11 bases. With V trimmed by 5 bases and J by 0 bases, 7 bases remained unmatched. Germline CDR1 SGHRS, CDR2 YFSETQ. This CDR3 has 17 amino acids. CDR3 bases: TGCGCCAGCAGTAGACTAGCGGGGACCTTCTCCTACAATGAGCAGTTCTTC. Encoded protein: CASSRLAGTFSYNEQFF.

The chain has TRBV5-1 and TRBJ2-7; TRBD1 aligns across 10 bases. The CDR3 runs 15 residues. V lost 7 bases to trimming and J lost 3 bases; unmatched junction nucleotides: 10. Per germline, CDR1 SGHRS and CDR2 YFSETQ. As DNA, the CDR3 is TGCGCCAGCGGCCCCGGGACAGGGGACATCTACGAGCAGTACTTC. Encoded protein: CASGPGTGDIYEQYF.

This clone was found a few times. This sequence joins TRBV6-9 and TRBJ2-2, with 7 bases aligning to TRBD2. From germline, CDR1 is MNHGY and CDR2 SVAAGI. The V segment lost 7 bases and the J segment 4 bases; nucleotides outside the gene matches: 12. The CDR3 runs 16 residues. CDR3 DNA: TGTGCCAGCATTCCGCGGGGAGGGCGAAGCACCGGGGAGCTGTTTTTT. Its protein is CASIPRGGRSTGELFF.

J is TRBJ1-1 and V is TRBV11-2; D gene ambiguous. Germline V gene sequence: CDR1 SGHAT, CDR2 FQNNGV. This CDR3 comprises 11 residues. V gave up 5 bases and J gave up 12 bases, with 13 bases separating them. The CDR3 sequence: CASSPAERSFF. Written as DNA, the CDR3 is TGTGCCAGCAGCCCGGCGGAGCGATCTTTCTTT.

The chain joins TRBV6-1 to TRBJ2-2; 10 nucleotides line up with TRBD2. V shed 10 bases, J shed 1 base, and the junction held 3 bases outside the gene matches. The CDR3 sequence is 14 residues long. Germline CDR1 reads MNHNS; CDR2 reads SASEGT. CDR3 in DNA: TGTGCCACCAGACTAGCGGGGAACACCGGGGAGCTGTTTTTT. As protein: CATRLAGNTGELFF.

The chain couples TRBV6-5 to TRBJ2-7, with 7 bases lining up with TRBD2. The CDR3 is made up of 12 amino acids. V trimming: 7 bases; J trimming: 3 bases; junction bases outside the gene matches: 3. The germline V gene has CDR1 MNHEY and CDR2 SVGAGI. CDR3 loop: CASTGGSYEQYF. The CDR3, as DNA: TGTGCCAGCACGGGGGGAAGCTACGAGCAGTACTTC.

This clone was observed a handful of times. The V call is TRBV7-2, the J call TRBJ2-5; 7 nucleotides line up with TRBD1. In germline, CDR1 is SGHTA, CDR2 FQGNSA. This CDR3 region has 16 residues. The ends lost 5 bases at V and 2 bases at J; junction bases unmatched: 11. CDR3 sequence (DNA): TGTGCCAGCAGCCACAGCCTGACAGGGCGACAAGAGACCCAGTACTTC. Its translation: CASSHSLTGRQETQYF.